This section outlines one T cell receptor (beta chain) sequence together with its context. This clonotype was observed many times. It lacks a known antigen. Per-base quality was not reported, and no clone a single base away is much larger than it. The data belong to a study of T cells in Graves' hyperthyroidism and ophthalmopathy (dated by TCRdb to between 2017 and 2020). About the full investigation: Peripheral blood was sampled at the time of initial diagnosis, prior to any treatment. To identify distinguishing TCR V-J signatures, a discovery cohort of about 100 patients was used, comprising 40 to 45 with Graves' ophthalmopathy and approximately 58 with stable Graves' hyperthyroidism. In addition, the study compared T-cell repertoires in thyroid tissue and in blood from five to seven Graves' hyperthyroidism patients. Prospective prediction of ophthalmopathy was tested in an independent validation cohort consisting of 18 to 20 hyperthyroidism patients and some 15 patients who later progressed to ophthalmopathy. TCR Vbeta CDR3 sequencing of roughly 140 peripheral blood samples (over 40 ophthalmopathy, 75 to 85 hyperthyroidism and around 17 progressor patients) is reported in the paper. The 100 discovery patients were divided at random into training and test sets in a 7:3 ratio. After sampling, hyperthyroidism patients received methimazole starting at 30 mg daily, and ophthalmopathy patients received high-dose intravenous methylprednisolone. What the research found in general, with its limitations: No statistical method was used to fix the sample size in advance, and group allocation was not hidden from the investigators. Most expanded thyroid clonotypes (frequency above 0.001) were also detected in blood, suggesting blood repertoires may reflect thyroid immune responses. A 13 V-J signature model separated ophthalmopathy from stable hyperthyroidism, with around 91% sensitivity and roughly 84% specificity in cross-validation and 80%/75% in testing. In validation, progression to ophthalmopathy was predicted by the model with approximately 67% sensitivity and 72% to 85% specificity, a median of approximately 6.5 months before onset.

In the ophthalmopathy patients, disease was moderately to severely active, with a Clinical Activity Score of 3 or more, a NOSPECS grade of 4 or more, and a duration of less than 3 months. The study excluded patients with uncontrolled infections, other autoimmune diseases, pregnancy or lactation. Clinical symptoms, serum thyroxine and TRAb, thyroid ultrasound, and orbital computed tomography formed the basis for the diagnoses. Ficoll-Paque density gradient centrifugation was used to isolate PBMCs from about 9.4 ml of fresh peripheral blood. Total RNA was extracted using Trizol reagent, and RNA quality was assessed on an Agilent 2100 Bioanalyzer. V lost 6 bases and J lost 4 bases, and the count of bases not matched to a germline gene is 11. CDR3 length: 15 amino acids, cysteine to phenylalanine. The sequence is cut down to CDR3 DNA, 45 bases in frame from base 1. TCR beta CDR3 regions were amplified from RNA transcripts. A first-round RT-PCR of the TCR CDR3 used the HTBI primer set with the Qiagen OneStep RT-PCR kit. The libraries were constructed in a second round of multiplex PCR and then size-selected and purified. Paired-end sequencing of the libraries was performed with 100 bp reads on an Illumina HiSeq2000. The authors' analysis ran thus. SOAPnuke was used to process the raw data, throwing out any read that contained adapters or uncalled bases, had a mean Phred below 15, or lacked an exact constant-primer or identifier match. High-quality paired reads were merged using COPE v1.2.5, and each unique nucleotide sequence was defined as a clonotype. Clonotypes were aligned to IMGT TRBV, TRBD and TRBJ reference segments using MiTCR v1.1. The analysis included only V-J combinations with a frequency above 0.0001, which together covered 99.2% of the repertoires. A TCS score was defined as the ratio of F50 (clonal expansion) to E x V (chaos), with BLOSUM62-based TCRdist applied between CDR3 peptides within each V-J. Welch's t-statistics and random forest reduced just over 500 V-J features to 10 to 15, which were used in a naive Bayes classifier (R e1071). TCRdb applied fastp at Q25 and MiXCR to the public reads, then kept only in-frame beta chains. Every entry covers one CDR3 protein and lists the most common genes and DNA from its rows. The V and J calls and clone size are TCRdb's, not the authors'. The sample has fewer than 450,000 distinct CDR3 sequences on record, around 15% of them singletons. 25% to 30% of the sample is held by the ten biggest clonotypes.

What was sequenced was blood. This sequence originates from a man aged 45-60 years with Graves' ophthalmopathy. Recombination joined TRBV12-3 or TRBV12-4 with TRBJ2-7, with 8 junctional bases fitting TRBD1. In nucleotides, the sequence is TGTGCCAGCAGCGTCACGACAGGGGTATTGTACGAGCAGTACTTC. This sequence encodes CASSVTTGVLYEQYF.